What follows describes a single TCR beta chain. Measured with immunoSEQ multiplex PCR; TCRdb has only the in-frame clones, and not every one. The sample includes roughly 430,000 clones, roughly 88% seen only once; the top ten take approximately 1.3%. V trimming: 4 bases; J trimming: 5 bases; junction bases outside the gene matches: 0. The CDR3 spans 13 residues. This specimen belongs to a study of blood T cell repertoires in COVID-19. In the study overall: The United States, Italy and Spain supplied acute and convalescent COVID-19 samples.

This clonotype was obtained from a woman aged 18-29 years who had been exposed to COVID-19. The sample taken for sequencing was PBMCs or T cells enriched from blood (not recorded which). V usage is TRBV12-3 or TRBV12-4 and J usage is TRBJ2-4; 9 bases fit TRBD1. The CDR3 sequence: CASSWTGENIQYF. DNA for the CDR3: TGTGCCAGCAGTTGGACAGGGGAAAACATTCAGTACTTC.